The clone carrying this TCR beta chain was observed a handful of times. Its antigen is still unknown. The data originate from a study of T cells in Graves' hyperthyroidism and ophthalmopathy. In the study overall: Peripheral blood was obtained at initial diagnosis, preceding any treatment. Study-wide points: Most expanded thyroid clonotypes above 0.001 also appeared in blood. A 13 V-J model separated ophthalmopathy from stable hyperthyroidism.

Diagnoses used clinical symptoms, serum thyroxine and TRAb, thyroid ultrasound and orbital computed tomography. Authors of the study amplified TCR beta CDR3 regions from RNA transcripts. The TCR CDR3 first-round RT-PCR relied on the HTBI primer set. TCRdb fed the multiplex PCR reads into MiXCR, producing one record per CDR3 protein. The sample consists of 490,000 or so distinct CDR3 sequences, around 16% of them appearing once. The V gene's germline CDR1 is LGHNA and CDR2 YNFKEQ. V shed 1 base and J shed 4 bases, with 10 bases lying between them. The CDR3 has 15 residues. The chain recombines TRBV4-2 with TRBJ2-2; D perhaps matches TRBD2 (5 bases). Material for sequencing was blood. The origin of this receptor is a woman in her 30s with Graves' ophthalmopathy. CDR3 in DNA: TGTGCCAGCAGCCAAGGCGGGCACGTCACCGGGGAGCTGTTTTTT. Protein product: CASSQGGHVTGELFF.